This T cell receptor (beta chain) emerged from a study of CD8 T cells in Susac syndrome. Study information: At blood draw, Susac syndrome patients were therapy-naive, on corticosteroids, or on intravenous immunoglobulin alone.

A remark on this clonotype: Its specificity is not known.

Looked up from germline, CDR1 is MDHEN and CDR2 is SYDVKM. V was shortened by 5 bases and J by 5 bases, with 14 bases between the two germline ends. CDR3 length equals 14 residues. Regarding the study as a whole: The CD4+ T cell repertoires in Susac syndrome were not clonally expanded.

The RNA input was about 0.5 to 1 ug, and it was reverse transcribed with random hexamers. The authors amplified TCR beta CDR3 across 54 Vbeta and 13 Jbeta using immunoSEQ multiplex PCR. A single record per CDR3 protein comes from TCRdb applying MiXCR to the immunoSEQ multiplex PCR reads. The sample has about 240,000 distinct CDR3 sequences, about 95% seen once. TEMRA cells were FACS-enriched, unlike CD8+ and CD4+ T cells, which were negatively isolated. J is TRBJ2-3 and V is TRBV28; D gene uncertain. This TCR came from a human donor with Susac syndrome. Sequencing was performed on CD4+ T cells from PBMCs. CDR3 amino acids: CASSIAQELDTQYF. CDR3 sequence (DNA): TGTGCCAGCAGTATAGCCCAGGAGCTAGATACGCAGTATTTT.